This TCR beta chain was sequenced in a study of T-cell memory formation after mild COVID-19. Many counts were recorded for this clonotype. Trimming stripped 7 bases from V and 0 bases from J, with 10 bases between. Germline V gene lookup returns CDR1 MNHEY and CDR2 SVGAGI. This CDR3 region has 13 residues. In TCRdb, the 5' RACE reads were re-called with MiXCR into one record per CDR3 protein. The sample has fewer than 700,000 distinct CDR3 sequences; about a sixth are singletons. The rearrangement uses TRBV6-5 and TRBJ2-7, with a tentative D call TRBD2 (5 bases). The sequencing sample was made of PBMCs or a T cell subset sorted from them (not recorded which). The receptor comes from an adult woman who had mild COVID-19 (a few samples of this study predate the infection). Cell type and time point are not known. CDR3 sequence reads: CASTTGNSYEQYF. As DNA, the CDR3 is TGTGCCAGCACCACGGGGAACTCCTACGAGCAGTACTTC.